The sequence of this T cell receptor (beta chain) was determined in a study of shared clonotypes between healthy human individuals. Across the study: The people who gave samples were two women and a few men aged 18 to 49.

CDR1 is SGHNT, CDR2 YENEEA, per germline. This CDR3 contains 13 residues. V was clipped by 5 bases and J by 8 bases, with 13 bases between them. Whole-study findings and limits: An effect of sequencing depth on clonotype sharing among donors was expected.

The protocol was immunoSEQ multiplex PCR, while the TCRdb copy is restricted to in-frame clones and leaves out a portion. Of about 680,000 clones in the sample, less than 80% were seen once. A remark on this clone: Its antigen remains unidentified.

The specimen was memory CD4+ T cells sorted from blood. Sample subset: CD45RA-negative fraction. This receptor was identified in a woman aged 25 to 39 in good health. V and J are TRBV11-3 and TRBJ2-1; either TRBD1 or TRBD2 may supply D (5 bases each). The CDR3 here is CASSLGDLHEQFF. The CDR3 nucleotides read TGTGCCAGCAGCCTTGGGGACCTCCATGAGCAGTTCTTC. Full variable domain (rest looked up from reference TRBV11-3 and TRBJ2-1): EAGVVQSPRYKIIEKKQPVAFWCNPISGHNTLYWYLQNLGQGPELLIRYENEEAVDDSQLPKDRFSAERLKGVDSTLKIQPAELGDSAVYLCASSLGDLHEQFFGPGTRLTVL.